Included here is one T cell receptor (beta chain) sequence, with context. Its antigen is undetermined. The data were obtained in a study of OX40 agonist ivuxolimab in advanced cancers. Study-wide context: An agonistic human IgG2 monoclonal antibody against OX40 (CD134) was given. Findings and caveats of the study: Relative to CD4+, CD8+ T cells held more expanded clones on average.

This table comes from immunoSEQ multiplex PCR, and its TCRdb copy is limited to in-frame clones, with some not included. The sample shows 14,000 or so clones, about 70% of them seen only once. Germline V CDR1 and CDR2: SGDLS, YYNGEE. This CDR3 has 15 amino acids. After removal of 3 bases from V and 0 bases from J, the junction contained 2 bases not matched to a gene. The sequence came from an adult with an advanced solid tumor such as melanoma, head and neck, liver or kidney cancer. The sample consisted of CD4+ or CD8+ T cells sorted from blood, taken in a trial of the OX40 agonist ivuxolimab. The chain joins TRBV9 to TRBJ2-5; 10 bases line up with TRBD2. CDR3 in DNA: TGTGCCAGCAGCGCTAGCGGGGGATACCAAGAGACCCAGTACTTC. This codes for CASSASGGYQETQYF.